Below, 19 T cell receptor beta chains from the same sample are listed, as sequenced in a study of OX40 agonist ivuxolimab in advanced cancers. Sequencing was performed with immunoSEQ multiplex PCR; in TCRdb, only in-frame clones are kept and a portion is missing. The sample contains 26,000 or so clones, around 85% of which appear only once. The sequencing here drew on CD4+ or CD8+ T cells sorted from blood, taken in a trial of the OX40 agonist ivuxolimab. Source of these receptors: an adult with an advanced solid tumor such as melanoma, head and neck, liver or kidney cancer.

The chain combines TRBV7-8 with TRBJ1-5; no definite D call. CDR3 length: 16 amino acids. V was trimmed by 5 bases and J by 1 base, leaving 15 bases between them. Germline assignment: CDR1 SGHVS and CDR2 FQNEAQ. CDR3 DNA sequence: TGTGCCAGCAGCCTCTCTGCAATGCGCAGCAATCAGCCCCAGCATTTT. Its protein product is CASSLSAMRSNQPQHF.

This sequence joins TRBV11-2 and TRBJ2-7, with 9 bases fitting TRBD2. The CDR3 is made up of 14 amino acids. The germline CDR1 and CDR2 sequences are SGHAT and FQNNGV. The junction had 2 bases not matched to a gene; V was cut back by 5 bases and J by 0 bases. The DNA of the CDR3 is TGTGCCAGCAGCGTTAGCGGGAGCTCCTACGAGCAGTACTTC. Translating gives CASSVSGSSYEQYF.

The rearrangement joins TRBV11-3 to TRBJ1-1; 9 nucleotides align to TRBD1. The CDR3 has 17 amino acids. V dropped 3 bases and J dropped 5; count of bases not matched to a gene: 13. The germline V gene encodes CDR1 SGHNT and CDR2 YENEEA. The CDR3 DNA follows: TGTGCCAGCAGCTTTACCGTACAGGGGGCGCGGGGTACTGAAGCTTTCTTT. Translating it yields CASSFTVQGARGTEAFF.

This chain connects TRBV19 to TRBJ1-2; the D is unclear. Between the trimmed V and J ends, which lost 7 bases and 6 bases, there was a span of 18 bases. The CDR3 runs 14 residues. Looked up from germline, CDR1 is LNHDA and CDR2 is SQIVND (reference sequence). This chain's CDR3 is CASTTSGQLHGYTF. The CDR3 nucleotides read TGTGCCAGTACCACCTCCGGTCAGCTACATGGCTACACCTTC. Complete variable domain (other parts from reference TRBV19 and TRBJ1-2): DGGITQSPKYLFRKEGQNVTLSCEQNLNHDAMYWYRQDPGQGLRLIYYSQIVNDFQKGDIAEGYSVSREKKESFPLTVTSAQKNPTAFYLCASTTSGQLHGYTFGSGTRLTVV.

The chain joins TRBV19 to TRBJ2-7; 9 nucleotides align to TRBD1. The germline V gene has CDR1 LNHDA and CDR2 SQIVND (reference sequence). This CDR3 comprises 14 residues. V shed 3 bases and J 3 bases; nucleotides not matched to a gene: 3. The CDR3 loop is CASSIGTGLYEQYF. CDR3 nucleotide sequence: TGTGCCAGTAGTATCGGGACAGGGCTCTACGAGCAGTACTTC.

The chain has TRBV5-5 and TRBJ2-1; D may be TRBD1 (6 bases). The ends were cut back, 4 bases at V and 8 bases at J, with 31 bases in the middle. The length of the CDR3 is 19 residues. CDR1 and CDR2 from the germline V gene are SGHKS and YYEKEE (reference sequence). The DNA of the CDR3 is TGTGCCAGCAGCCCTATTAACCGGGTCTTTGACGTGGGGGCGGATGAGCAGTTCTTC. Translation gives CASSPINRVFDVGADEQFF.

This sequence joins TRBV27 and TRBJ1-2; 7 bases map to TRBD1. Trimming at V came to 5 bases and at J to 4 bases, leaving 7 bases not matched to a gene. The CDR3 extends over 14 amino acids. Germline V gene lookup returns CDR1 MNHEY and CDR2 SMNVEV (reference sequence). The CDR3 region is CASSPGQVFYGYTF. The DNA of the CDR3 is TGTGCCAGCAGTCCCGGACAGGTGTTCTATGGCTACACCTTC.

The genes are TRBV4-1 and TRBJ2-7, with D hard to call. Germline V CDR1 and CDR2: MGHRA, YSYEKL. Trimming left V 0 bases short and J 0 bases short, with 12 bases between. The CDR3 covers 16 residues. In nucleotides, the CDR3 is TGCGCCAGCAGCCAAGAGGAGAATCCGATCTCCTACGAGCAGTACTTC. It yields the protein CASSQEENPISYEQYF.

The chain employs TRBV23-1 and TRBJ2-1; D tentatively fits TRBD1 or TRBD2 (5 bases each). TRBV23-1 is an open reading frame whose function is uncertain. Trimming took 1 base from V and 5 from J, leaving 18 bases between them. The CDR3 is 17 residues long. CDR3 sequence: CASSQCRGRLPHNEQFF. CDR3 DNA: TGCGCCAGCAGTCAATGTAGGGGCCGACTACCGCACAATGAGCAGTTCTTC.

This chain uses TRBV6-1 with TRBJ2-7, with unresolved D. Germline CDR1 reads MNHNS; CDR2 reads SASEGT. Trimming removed 6 bases from V and 1 base from J, with 1 base in between. CDR3 size: 10 residues. DNA for the CDR3: TGTGCCAGCAGGTCCTACGAGCAGTACTTC. Translation: CASRSYEQYF.

V gene TRBV19 combines with J gene TRBJ1-5; 8 positions agree with TRBD1. CDR3 length: 14 amino acids. Germline trimming cut 7 bases from V and 7 bases from J; bases unmatched to any gene: 9. CDR1 and CDR2 (germline): LNHDA, SQIVND (reference sequence). CDR3 in amino acids: CASISGGVGQPQHF. The CDR3 DNA is TGTGCCAGTATTTCAGGGGGCGTCGGGCAGCCCCAGCATTTT.

This clone was recorded a few times. V and J are TRBV11-3 and TRBJ1-1, with a tentative D call TRBD1 (5 bases). This CDR3 is built from 16 residues. CDR1 SGHNT and CDR2 YENEEA come from the germline V gene. The V end lost 5 bases, the J end lost 1 base, and 17 bases lay between the germline ends. The CDR3 DNA sequence: TGTGCCAGCAGCCCCCTCGAGGGACTCTGGAACACTGAAGCTTTCTTT. As protein: CASSPLEGLWNTEAFF.

The chain has TRBV6-6 and TRBJ2-7; the D gene is possibly TRBD2 (5 bases). The CDR3 covers 14 residues. Germline assignment: CDR1 MNHNY and CDR2 SVGAGI (reference sequence). Trimming shortened V by 2 bases and J by 0 bases, and 8 bases separated the two germline ends. The CDR3 loop is CASSYGLASYEQYF. CDR3 DNA sequence: TGTGCCAGCAGTTACGGGCTAGCCTCCTACGAGCAGTACTTC.

This clone was observed once. This chain links TRBV4-3 with TRBJ2-1; 9 bases map to TRBD2. Germline CDR1 reads LGHNA; CDR2 reads YSLEER. J lost 5 bases, V lost 2 bases, and 7 bases had no gene match. The CDR3 is 16 residues long. CDR3 DNA: TGCGCCAGCAGCCAATACGCGGGAGGGTTGAACAATGAGCAGTTCTTC. It encodes CASSQYAGGLNNEQFF.

The chain links TRBV27 to TRBJ2-1; the match to TRBD1 covers 10 bases. The V segment lost 1 base and the J segment 5 bases; nucleotides outside the gene matches: 8. The CDR3 is made up of 17 amino acids. CDR1 and CDR2 (germline): MNHEY, SMNVEV (reference sequence). This CDR3 is CASSLFGWDRGDNEQFF. The CDR3, as DNA: TGTGCCAGCAGTTTATTCGGATGGGACAGGGGTGACAATGAGCAGTTCTTC.

The chain combines TRBV11-2 with TRBJ2-2, with 8 nucleotides matching TRBD1. V was pared by 5 bases and J by 1 base, with 6 bases of the junction left unmatched. This CDR3 has 16 amino acids. The germline V gene has CDR1 SGHAT and CDR2 FQNNGV. The CDR3 nucleotides are TGTGCCAGCAGCCCCCCGGGGACAGGGAACACCGGGGAGCTGTTTTTT. It translates to CASSPPGTGNTGELFF.

The gene calls are TRBV9 and TRBJ2-2; 7 bases are shared with TRBD1. CDR1 and CDR2 from the germline V gene are SGDLS and YYNGEE. Trimming removed 4 bases from V and 12 bases from J; junction bases left unmatched: 6. This CDR3 region has 12 residues. The CDR3 region has the DNA TGTGCCAGCAGCCTAGAGGGGGCGAAGCTGTTTTTT. Its protein is CASSLEGAKLFF. Full variable domain (remainder filled in from reference TRBV9 and TRBJ2-2): DSGVTQTPKHLITATGQRVTLRCSPRSGDLSVYWYQQSLDQGLQFLIQYYNGEERAKGNILERFSAQQFPDLHSELNLSSLELGDSALYFCASSLEGAKLFFGEGSRLTVL.

As regards this clone: This CDR3 is also generated by other DNA sequences in the sample. The V and J genes are TRBV19 and TRBJ2-1; a possible D gene is TRBD2 (5 bases). The CDR3 is 13 amino acids. V lost 5 bases, J lost 7 bases, and 12 bases lay in between. CDR1 LNHDA and CDR2 SQIVND come from the germline V gene (reference sequence). The DNA of the CDR3 is TGTGCCAGTAGTCTCGGCCTAGCTAATGAGCAGTTCTTC. Translation gives CASSLGLANEQFF.

The gene calls are TRBV5-5 and TRBJ1-5, with D unclear. The CDR3 extends over 15 amino acids. The V and J ends lost 0 bases and 4 bases respectively, with 11 bases between them. Per the germline V gene, CDR1 is SGHKS and CDR2 is YYEKEE (reference sequence). CDR3 DNA sequence: TGTGCCAGCAGCTTGGCAGGAGGAGGGAATCAGCCCCAGCATTTT. Translation gives CASSLAGGGNQPQHF.